These 16 T cell receptor beta chains were all obtained from the same sample, sequenced in a study of regulatory T cells in long-lasting Graves disease. Regarding time point: newly diagnosed GD, antithyroid drugs for less than 3 months. PBMC-extracted RNA yielded the TCR library. The authors built TCR beta libraries using iRepertoire HTBI primers and Arm-PCR of CDR3 regions. TCRdb re-derived calls from the multiplex PCR reads in MiXCR, one entry per CDR3 protein. The table has fewer than 500,000 distinct CDR3 sequences, roughly 15% seen once. In addition, the sample was reused for a study of T cells in Graves' hyperthyroidism and ophthalmopathy.

Source: peripheral blood mononuclear cells (PBMCs), taken at new diagnosis, from a patient treated with antithyroid drugs. The receptor set was obtained from a man aged 35-49 years with Graves disease.

At least ten counts were recorded for this clonotype. This chain uses TRBV12-3 or TRBV12-4 with TRBJ2-7, with TRBD2 identical over 9 bases. The CDR3 is made up of 16 amino acids. V dropped 6 bases and J dropped 2; count of bases not matched to a gene: 11. CDR3 sequence (DNA): TGTGCCAGCAGCCCCACAGGACTAGCGCCTACCTACGAGCAGTACTTC. This encodes CASSPTGLAPTYEQYF.

This clonotype was detected a few times. CDR3 sequence: CASTVILQKTHGYTF. The CDR3 DNA sequence: TGCGCCAGCACCGTCATTTTACAGAAAACGCATGGCTACACCTTC. The gene calls are TRBV5-1 and TRBJ1-2; no clear D. The V gene lost 6 bases and the J gene lost 6 bases, with 21 bases spanning the gap. CDR1 and CDR2 from the germline V gene are SGHRS and YFSETQ. The CDR3 spans 15 residues.

At least ten counts were recorded for this clonotype. This sequence joins TRBV5-6 and TRBJ1-5; 9 nucleotides match TRBD1. Germline trimming cut 4 bases from V and 6 bases from J; bases unmatched to any gene: 8. The CDR3 has 15 residues. Germline V gene sequence: CDR1 SGHDT, CDR2 YYEEEE. CDR3 bases: TGTGCCAGCAGCAATTCCGGGACAGGGAGTCAGCCCCAGCATTTT. Translated: CASSNSGTGSQPQHF.

This clonotype was detected only a few times. The chain is built from TRBV24-1 and TRBJ2-3, with 8 bases aligning to TRBD2. V dropped 0 bases and J dropped 0; count of bases not matched to a gene: 7. Germline values: CDR1 KGHDR, CDR2 SFDVKD. This CDR3 has 18 residues. CDR3 sequence: CATSDLRGRRTSTDTQYF. The CDR3 nucleotides read TGTGCCACCAGTGATTTGCGCGGGAGGCGCACCAGCACAGATACGCAGTATTTT.

This clonotype was seen ten or more times. V and J are TRBV2 and TRBJ2-2; maybe TRBD1 (5 bases). Per germline, CDR1 SNHLY and CDR2 FYNNEI. V was trimmed by 4 bases and J by 0 bases, leaving 9 bases between them. The CDR3 length is 15 residues. The CDR3 DNA sequence: TGTGCCAGCAGTGTGTGGACATCGAACACCGGGGAGCTGTTTTTT. Translating it yields CASSVWTSNTGELFF.

This clonotype was counted many times. The CDR3 region has the DNA TGTGCCATCTATACGCAGTATTTT. Translating gives CAIYTQYF. The chain is built from TRBV7-8 and TRBJ2-3; D ambiguous. Trimming left V 10 bases short and J 7 bases short, with 3 bases between. Germline CDR1 is SGHVS and CDR2 is FQNEAQ. This CDR3 contains 8 residues.

This clonotype occurred a few times. This chain connects TRBV4-1 to TRBJ2-1; D not certain. V lost 3 bases to trimming and J lost 1 base, with 13 bases between them. Germline CDR1 reads MGHRA; CDR2 reads YSYEKL. The CDR3 covers 16 residues. This chain's CDR3 is CASSQEPTKSYNEQFF. The CDR3 coding sequence is TGCGCCAGCAGCCAGGAACCTACTAAATCCTACAATGAGCAGTTCTTC.

In its sample, this clonotype was seen many times. This CDR3 is CASSYLLGTASRRLLHNEQFF. Written as DNA, the CDR3 is TGTGCCAGCAGCTACCTACTCGGGACAGCCTCGAGACGGCTCCTTCACAATGAGCAGTTCTTC. The chain employs TRBV11-2 and TRBJ2-1; 7 positions agree with TRBD1. This CDR3 spans 21 amino acids. V lost 4 bases, J lost 5 bases, and 26 bases stayed unmatched. CDR1 and CDR2 from the germline V gene are SGHAT and FQNNGV.

This clonotype was picked up many times. V gene TRBV24-1 combines with J gene TRBJ2-1, with 16 nucleotides matching TRBD2. The CDR3 loop spans 20 amino acids. V lost 5 bases and J lost 0; bases outside the gene matches: 9. In germline, CDR1 is KGHDR, CDR2 SFDVKD. CDR3 bases: TGTGCCACCAGTGGACTCGGGACTAGCGGGAGGGAGAGCTCCTACAATGAGCAGTTCTTC. Translated: CATSGLGTSGRESSYNEQFF.

The V gene is TRBV4-2, the J gene TRBJ2-4; TRBD2 matches 14 bases. The CDR3 spans 23 residues. Germline CDR1 and CDR2: LGHNA and YNFKEQ. After removal of 2 bases from V and 0 bases from J, the junction contained 18 bases not matched to a gene. CDR3 coding DNA: TGTGCCAGCAGCCAATATCCAATTTCGACTAGCGGGAGGGTTCGTATAGCCAAAAACATTCAGTACTTC. Its translation: CASSQYPISTSGRVRIAKNIQYF.

This clonotype has more than one count but fewer than ten. The rearrangement uses TRBV4-1 and TRBJ1-4; perhaps TRBD1 as D (5 bases). The V gene's germline CDR1 is MGHRA and CDR2 YSYEKL. V was pared by 9 bases and J by 0 bases, with 14 bases between. This CDR3 is 15 amino acids long. CDR3 protein: CASRASRATNEKLFF. The CDR3 DNA reads TGCGCCAGTCGTGCCTCCAGGGCAACTAATGAAAAACTGTTTTTT.

This clonotype was counted only a few times. The chain joins TRBV20-1 to TRBJ2-1; 14 positions agree with TRBD2. Per the germline V gene, CDR1 is DFQATT and CDR2 is SNEGSKA (reference sequence). V shed 0 bases and J 5 bases; nucleotides not matched to a gene: 6. CDR3 length: 17 residues. The DNA for the CDR3 is TGCAGTGCTAGAGACACCAGACTAGCGGGAGGGGACAATGAGCAGTTCTTC. Its protein is CSARDTRLAGGDNEQFF.

This clonotype was detected a few times. The chain joins TRBV7-9 to TRBJ1-3; TRBD1 agrees at 7 bases. CDR1 is SEHNR and CDR2 is FQNEAQ in the germline V gene (reference sequence). This CDR3 region has 16 residues. V trimming: 5 bases; J trimming: 1 base; junction bases outside the gene matches: 8. CDR3: CASSQGQAQSGNTIYF. The CDR3 nucleotides are TGTGCCAGCAGCCAAGGACAGGCCCAATCTGGAAACACCATATATTTT.

This chain uses TRBV10-3 with TRBJ2-7; D unresolved. Looked up from germline, CDR1 is ENHRY and CDR2 is SYGVKD. This CDR3 is 11 amino acids long. Trimming removed 7 bases from V and 4 bases from J, with 8 bases in between. The CDR3 region is CAITDSYEQYF. The CDR3, as DNA: TGTGCCATCACCGACTCATACGAGCAGTACTTC.

This clonotype was seen many times. The chain is built from TRBV6-2 or TRBV6-3 and TRBJ2-7; 13 positions agree with TRBD2. Germline assignment: CDR1 MNHEY and CDR2 SVGEGT. This CDR3 region has 15 residues. V lost 6 bases, J lost 4 bases, and 6 bases stayed unmatched. The CDR3 sequence: CASRLTSGRLYEQYF. CDR3 nucleotide sequence: TGTGCCAGCAGACTGACTAGCGGGAGGCTTTACGAGCAGTACTTC.

This clonotype was detected many times. The J gene is TRBJ1-2, the V gene TRBV7-2; D remains ambiguous. CDR1 is SGHTA, CDR2 FQGNSA, per germline. V shed 1 base and J shed 0 bases, with 3 bases lying between them. The CDR3 length is 13 residues. CDR3 in DNA: TGTGCCAGCAGCTTAGATACTAACTATGGCTACACCTTC. It codes for CASSLDTNYGYTF.